The next 21 T cell receptor beta chains were all read from a single sample in a study of response to subunit inactivated influenza vaccine. From the RT-PCR reads, TCRdb called clonotypes with MiXCR, one entry per CDR3 protein. The sample shows hundreds of thousands of distinct CDR3 sequences, about a tenth of them seen only once. The sequencing here drew on PBMCs from blood, taken 45 days after vaccination. The receptors derive from a man aged 45-60 years who received an inactivated influenza vaccine.

This clonotype was counted many times. The junction shows a germline mismatch at one end, possibly a read error. The chain is built from TRBV5-1 and TRBJ2-1, with a tentative D call TRBD1 (6 bases). This CDR3 has 15 amino acids. Germline V lookup: CDR1 SGHRS, CDR2 YFSETQ. The CDR3 DNA sequence: TGTGCCAGCAGCTCGACAGGAAGCTCCTACAATGAGCAGTTCTTC. Translating it yields CASSSTGSSYNEQFF.

The V and J genes are TRBV6-1 and TRBJ2-5; 14 bases line up with TRBD2. J gave up 7 bases and V 6 bases, and 7 bases lay outside the gene matches. Germline V CDR1 and CDR2: MNHNS, SASEGT. This CDR3 spans 15 amino acids. CDR3 in DNA: TGTGCCAGCAGGCGACTAGCGGGGGGGCCCGGGACCCAGTACTTC. It translates to CASRRLAGGPGTQYF.

This clonotype appeared a few times. The chain employs TRBV6-1 and TRBJ2-7, with TRBD1 matching over 7 bases. The length of the CDR3 is 17 residues. V lost 5 bases and J lost 2; bases outside the gene matches: 15. Germline CDR1 MNHNS, CDR2 SASEGT. In nucleotides, the CDR3 is TGTGCCAGCAGTACGGCGGACAGGCGAGTTGTCCCCTACGAGCAGTACTTC. The encoded protein is CASSTADRRVVPYEQYF.

This chain uses TRBV28 with TRBJ2-7, with D possibly matching TRBD1 (6 bases). Trimming removed 5 bases from V and 4 bases from J, with 18 bases in between. Germline-derived CDR1 and CDR2 are MDHEN and SYDVKM. The CDR3 contains 15 residues. CDR3: CASSPQGHAYYEQYF. CDR3 nucleotide sequence: TGTGCCAGCAGTCCCCAGGGGCATGCTTATTACGAGCAGTACTTC.

This clonotype has only a few counts. The chain joins TRBV6-5 to TRBJ2-1; TRBD1 is a possible D gene (5 bases). V was pared by 0 bases and J by 6 bases, with 12 bases between. The CDR3 has 15 residues. Germline CDR1 MNHEY, CDR2 SVGAGI. This chain's CDR3 is CASSYSRGRANEQFF. The DNA for the CDR3 is TGTGCCAGCAGTTACTCTCGTGGCAGGGCCAATGAGCAGTTCTTC.

There are a few counts of this clonotype. The chain combines TRBV5-1 with TRBJ1-1; TRBD1 agrees at 8 bases. The junction had 3 bases not matched to a gene; V was cut back by 1 base and J by 1 base. Germline CDR1 and CDR2: SGHRS and YFSETQ. The CDR3 runs to 15 residues. CDR3 amino acids: CASSLRGQENTEAFF. In DNA, the CDR3 is TGCGCCAGCAGCTTGAGGGGACAGGAGAACACTGAAGCTTTCTTT.

The table lists this clonotype with many counts. The chain employs TRBV28 and TRBJ1-2, with a tentative D call TRBD1 (6 bases). The CDR3 loop spans 11 amino acids. The germline V and J ends were trimmed by 5 bases and 7 bases, with 8 bases remaining between them. CDR1 and CDR2 from the germline V gene are MDHEN and SYDVKM. CDR3 nucleotide sequence: TGTGCCAGCAGTCGGGACACTGGCTACACCTTC. Residues: CASSRDTGYTF.

The table lists this clonotype with a few counts. The chain employs TRBV5-1 and TRBJ2-7; the D gene could be TRBD1 or TRBD2 (5 bases each). The germline V and J ends were trimmed by 2 bases and 6 bases, with 15 bases remaining between them. The CDR3 extends over 14 amino acids. CDR1 SGHRS and CDR2 YFSETQ come from the germline V gene. In DNA form, the CDR3 reads TGCGCCAGCAGCTTAGGGACGGGCGCTCGCGAGCAGTACTTC. Residues: CASSLGTGAREQYF.

The CDR3 sequence is CASSPAGTTNQETQYF. CDR3 coding DNA: TGTGCCAGCAGCCCTGCCGGGACTACGAACCAAGAGACCCAGTACTTC. V usage is TRBV11-2 and J usage is TRBJ2-5, with 7 bases matching TRBD2. The CDR3 runs to 16 residues. CDR1 is SGHAT, CDR2 FQNNGV, per germline. The V segment lost 5 bases and the J segment 0 bases; nucleotides outside the gene matches: 9.

This clonotype has ten or more counts. This chain links TRBV10-3 with TRBJ2-7; the D gene could be TRBD1 or TRBD2 (5 bases each). V dropped 3 bases and J dropped 4 bases, with 19 bases sitting between them. Germline CDR1 reads ENHRY; CDR2 reads SYGVKD. The CDR3 consists of 16 residues. CDR3 DNA: TGTGCCATCAGTGAAGGTCGCAATCGGGGCAATTACGAGCAGTACTTC. It encodes CAISEGRNRGNYEQYF.

There are many counts of this clonotype. The rearrangement uses TRBV20-1 and TRBJ1-6; D possibly corresponds to TRBD1 (6 bases). The CDR3 loop spans 17 amino acids. Trimming left V 1 base short and J 14 bases short, with 27 bases between. Germline assignment: CDR1 DFQATT and CDR2 SNEGSKA (reference sequence). The CDR3 is CSARAPEPGRGRRALHF. In DNA, the CDR3 is TGCAGTGCTAGAGCTCCTGAACCGGGACGGGGGCGGAGGGCCCTCCACTTT.

This clonotype was counted between two and nine times. The chain recombines TRBV20-1 with TRBJ2-1, with TRBD2 identical over 8 bases. After removal of 0 bases from V and 9 bases from J, the junction contained 7 bases not matched to a gene. The CDR3 is 14 amino acids. Per germline, CDR1 DFQATT and CDR2 SNEGSKA (reference sequence). CDR3 in amino acids: CSARDGGRSGEQFF. DNA for the CDR3: TGCAGTGCTAGAGATGGCGGGAGGTCCGGTGAGCAGTTCTTC.

This chain connects TRBV20-1 to TRBJ1-2; TRBD1 is a possible D gene (5 bases). V lost 3 bases and J 1 base, leaving 18 bases between the germline ends. The length of the CDR3 is 16 residues. The V gene's germline CDR1 is DFQATT and CDR2 SNEGSKA (reference sequence). Here the CDR3 reads CSASPRVGLYNYGYTF. The CDR3 DNA reads as TGCAGTGCTAGTCCCAGGGTCGGACTATATAACTATGGCTACACCTTC.

The gene calls are TRBV12-3 or TRBV12-4 and TRBJ2-2, with TRBD2 matching 8 bases. The trim removed 5 bases at V and 8 bases at J, leaving 13 bases unmatched. This CDR3 region has 16 residues. The CDR3 reads CASSRERGGPIGELFF. The DNA for the CDR3 is TGTGCCAGCAGTCGGGAACGGGGGGGGCCAATTGGGGAGCTGTTTTTT.

The chain carries TRBV5-6 and TRBJ2-5; 9 bases align to TRBD2. The germline gives CDR1 SGHDT, CDR2 YYEEEE. The CDR3 is 15 residues long. J was trimmed by 6 bases and V by 0 bases; bases with no gene match: 6. CDR3 coding DNA: TGTGCCAGCAGCTTGGGCGGGGGGGCGGTCCAGACCCAGTACTTC. This translates into CASSLGGGAVQTQYF.

The gene calls are TRBV6-5 and TRBJ2-7, with D hard to call. V gave up 8 bases and J gave up 3 bases, with 11 bases separating them. The CDR3 has 12 amino acids. CDR1 is MNHEY and CDR2 is SVGAGI in the germline V gene. For the CDR3, the DNA is TGTGCCAGCGGCCAGACCCACTACGAGCAGTACTTC. Translated: CASGQTHYEQYF.

This clonotype has a count of ten or more. The chain's CDR3 is CASSLIFSGRAREQYF. The CDR3, as DNA: TGTGCCAGCAGCTTAATATTTAGCGGGAGGGCGCGTGAGCAGTACTTC. V gene TRBV7-2 combines with J gene TRBJ2-7, with TRBD2 identical over 11 bases. The CDR3 is made up of 16 amino acids. The J segment lost 7 bases and the V segment lost 2 bases, leaving 10 bases of the junction unmatched. CDR1 and CDR2 (germline): SGHTA, FQGNSA.

This chain uses TRBV28 with TRBJ2-5; D may be TRBD1 (6 bases). V gave up 8 bases and J gave up 7 bases, with 17 bases separating them. Germline CDR1 and CDR2: MDHEN and SYDVKM. The CDR3 is made up of 13 amino acids. CDR3 residues: CASAPQGHGTQYF. In nucleotides, the CDR3 is TGTGCCAGCGCACCACAGGGTCACGGGACCCAGTACTTC. Together with reference TRBV28 and TRBJ2-5, the CDR3 gives the full variable domain: DVKVTQSSRYLVKRTGEKVFLECVQDMDHENMFWYRQDPGLGLRLIYFSYDVKMKEKGDIPEGYSVSREKKERFSLILESASTNQTSMYLCASAPQGHGTQYFGPGTRLLVL.

This rearrangement joins TRBV30 to TRBJ2-7, with D unclear. The ends were cut back, 0 bases at V and 7 bases at J, with 19 bases in the middle. This CDR3 contains 15 residues. CDR1 and CDR2 (germline): GTSNPN, SVGIG (reference sequence). CDR3 nucleotides: TGTGCCTGGAGTGTACAATGGGCCTCCGCAGGAGAGCAGTACTTC. Translated, it gives CAWSVQWASAGEQYF.

Of note for this clonotype: This may be a read error, as it is one base from a much larger clone. The chain joins TRBV12-3 or TRBV12-4 to TRBJ2-7; D is tentatively TRBD1 or TRBD2 (5 bases each). The CDR3 has 14 amino acids. CDR3 sequence (DNA): TGTGCCAGCAGTTTTATCAGGGCTCGGGACGAGAAGTACTTC. Translated: CASSFIRARDEKYF.

Only a few counts were recorded for this clonotype. The rearrangement links TRBV7-2 to TRBJ2-2, with TRBD2 matching 13 bases. The CDR3 length is 15 residues. V was pared by 6 bases and J by 6 bases, with 4 bases of the junction left unmatched. CDR1 and CDR2 (germline): SGHTA, FQGNSA. CDR3 protein: CASSFGLAGAGELFF. The CDR3 DNA reads TGTGCCAGCAGTTTCGGACTAGCGGGAGCCGGGGAGCTGTTTTTT.